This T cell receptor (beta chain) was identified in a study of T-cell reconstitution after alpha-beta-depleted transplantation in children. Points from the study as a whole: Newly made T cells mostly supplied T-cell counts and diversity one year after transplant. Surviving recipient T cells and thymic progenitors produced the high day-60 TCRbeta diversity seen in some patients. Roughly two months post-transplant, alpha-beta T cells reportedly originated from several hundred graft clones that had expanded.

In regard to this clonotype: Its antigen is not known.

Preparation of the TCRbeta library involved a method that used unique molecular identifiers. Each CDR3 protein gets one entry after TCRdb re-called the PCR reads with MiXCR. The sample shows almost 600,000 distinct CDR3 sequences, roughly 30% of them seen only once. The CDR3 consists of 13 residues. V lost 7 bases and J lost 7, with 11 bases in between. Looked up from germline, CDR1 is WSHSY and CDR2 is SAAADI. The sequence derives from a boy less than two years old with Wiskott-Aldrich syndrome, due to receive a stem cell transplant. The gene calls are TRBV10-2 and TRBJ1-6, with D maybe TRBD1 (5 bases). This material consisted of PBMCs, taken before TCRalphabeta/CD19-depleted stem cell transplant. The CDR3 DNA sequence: TGCGCCAGCATTGGGCAGGGAAATTCACCCCTCCACTTT. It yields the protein CASIGQGNSPLHF.